The rows below give T cell receptor beta chains drawn from one sample of a study of blood T cell repertoires in COVID-19. The method was immunoSEQ multiplex PCR; TCRdb's version includes in-frame clones alone and lacks a portion of them. The sample gives about 150,000 clones, approximately 85% of which show up once; 0.63% is in the top ten. The sample consisted of peripheral blood. Receptor source: a man in his sixties with COVID-19, enrolled during active disease. Both conserved end residues are part of each CDR3. The D gene is left open where the match is weak. Expanded clones get a size class; other rows say once, few or many, or leave the size out.

TRBJ2-1 TRBD2 . TRBV7-2 CASSFIAGNNEQFF TGTGCCAGCAGCTTCATAGCGGGGAACAATGAGCAGTTCTTC
TRBJ1-3 TRBD1 . TRBV18 CASSDRVPSGNTIYF TGTGCCAGCTCCGACAGGGTTCCGTCTGGAAACACCATATATTTT
TRBJ2-7 TRBD1 . TRBV19 CASSIEGTGRDEQYF TGTGCCAGTAGTATAGAGGGGACAGGGCGCGACGAGCAGTACTTC
TRBJ2-7 . . TRBV6-5 CASSSLGGRTYEQYF TGTGCCAGCAGTTCCTTGGGGGGACGGACCTACGAGCAGTACTTC
TRBJ2-7 . . TRBV4-3 CASSQERVPSYEQYF TGCGCCAGCAGCCAGGAGAGGGTCCCCTCCTACGAGCAGTACTTC
TRBJ2-7 . . TRBV7-9 CASSWGASGSYEQYF TGTGCCAGCAGCTGGGGGGCTAGCGGATCCTACGAGCAGTACTTC
TRBJ2-5 TRBD2 . TRBV11-3 CASSLAVGGSQETQYF TGTGCCAGCAGCTTGGCCGTCGGGGGGTCCCAAGAGACCCAGTACTTC
TRBJ2-6 . . TRBV19 CASSIVGALGGANVLTF TGTGCCAGTAGTATTGTGGGGGCTTTGGGAGGGGCCAACGTCCTGACTTTC
TRBJ2-1 TRBD2 . TRBV7-2 CASSLATSGTSGVNEQFF TGTGCCAGCAGCTTAGCCACTTCCGGGACTAGCGGTGTAAATGAGCAGTTCTTC
TRBJ2-3 . once TRBV6-5 CATQSGWTGPDTQYF TGTGCCACACAAAGCGGTTGGACGGGTCCCGATACGCAGTATTTT
TRBJ1-1 . . TRBV2 CASSDRGRTEAFF TGTGCCAGCAGTGACAGGGGTCGTACTGAAGCTTTCTTT
TRBJ1-2 TRBD1 . TRBV28 CASSTQGFRGYTF TGTGCCAGCAGTACACAGGGGTTTCGGGGCTACACCTTC
TRBJ1-6 . . TRBV30 CAWSKDSNSPLHF TGTGCCTGGAGTAAAGACAGTAATTCACCCCTCCACTTT
TRBJ1-1 . . TRBV6-5 CASSLQPRNTEAFF TGTGCCAGCAGCCTACAGCCGCGGAACACTGAAGCTTTCTTT
TRBJ2-4 . . TRBV5-6 CASSLGGGQAKNIQYF TGTGCCAGCAGCTTGGGCGGGGGCCAAGCCAAAAACATTCAGTACTTC
TRBJ1-2 TRBD1 . TRBV19 CASTRGQFGYTF TGTGCCTCAACCAGGGGGCAATTTGGCTACACCTTC
TRBJ2-7 TRBD2 . TRBV19 CASSIRRERAYYEQYF TGTGCCAGTAGTATAAGGCGGGAGCGAGCCTACTACGAGCAGTACTTC
TRBJ1-1 . once TRBV7-2 CASRRAVTDTEAFF TGTGCCAGCAGGCGGGCGGTTACGGACACTGAAGCTTTCTTT
TRBJ1-5 TRBD1 . TRBV6-2/TRBV6-3 CASSPRDRTNQPQHF TGTGCCAGCAGTCCAAGGGACAGAACCAATCAGCCCCAGCATTTT
TRBJ2-1 . . TRBV19 CASTPGGGSFNEQFF TGTGCCAGTACTCCCGGTGGGGGCAGCTTCAATGAGCAGTTCTTC
TRBJ1-2 TRBD1 . TRBV6-6 CASALGQAIIYGYTF TGTGCCAGTGCTTTGGGACAGGCAATAATCTATGGCTACACCTTC
TRBJ2-7 TRBD2 few TRBV19 CASSMASGSPYEQYF TGTGCCAGTAGTATGGCTAGCGGGAGTCCCTACGAGCAGTACTTC
TRBJ1-4 TRBD1 . TRBV19 CASSSVGQPDEKLFF TGTGCCAGTAGTAGCGTGGGACAGCCCGATGAAAAACTGTTTTTT
TRBJ1-6 . . TRBV6-6 CASRETAGVSPLHF TGTGCCAGCAGAGAGACAGCGGGGGTTTCACCCCTCCACTTT
TRBJ1-1 . . TRBV6-5 CASVSGVVVGTEAFF TGTGCCAGCGTCTCAGGGGTCGTTGTGGGCACTGAAGCTTTCTTT
TRBJ2-4 TRBD1 once TRBV6-5 CASTLDRDRGIQYF TGTGCCAGCACCCTGGACAGGGACAGAGGCATTCAGTACTTC
TRBJ1-1 . . TRBV6-5 CASYLSGRGNTEAFF TGTGCCAGCTATCTTTCAGGCAGGGGGAACACTGAAGCTTTCTTT
TRBJ1-1 . . TRBV7-3 CASSSGVTTEAFF TGTGCCAGCAGCTCAGGCGTAACCACTGAAGCTTTCTTT
TRBJ1-2 TRBD1 . TRBV19 CASSPVGTGNYGYTF TGTGCCAGTTCACCCGTGGGGACAGGGAACTATGGCTACACCTTC
TRBJ1-3 . . TRBV11-2 CASSTYSGNTIYF TGTGCCAGCAGCACATACTCTGGAAACACCATATATTTT
TRBJ2-5 TRBD1 . TRBV11-3 CASSRTGVYQETQYF TGTGCCAGCAGCAGGACAGGGGTTTACCAAGAGACCCAGTACTTC
TRBJ1-5 . . TRBV6-1 CASSEDPNSNQPQHF TGTGCCAGCAGTGAAGATCCAAATAGCAATCAGCCCCAGCATTTT
TRBJ1-1 TRBD1 . TRBV7-2 CASSLAGQGGTEAFF TGTGCCAGCAGCTTAGCAGGACAGGGGGGCACTGAAGCTTTCTTT
TRBJ1-4 . . TRBV5-1 CASSELTTNEKLFF TGCGCCAGCAGTGAACTGACAACTAATGAAAAACTGTTTTTT
TRBJ1-3 . . TRBV7-6 CASSFREPGNTIYF TGTGCCAGCAGCTTTCGGGAGCCTGGAAACACCATATATTTT
TRBJ2-7 TRBD2 . TRBV11-2 CASSLRKGRERPMGEQYF TGTGCCAGCAGCTTAAGGAAGGGGCGGGAGAGGCCAATGGGCGAGCAGTACTTC
TRBJ1-1 . few TRBV19 CASSPRQLNTEAFF TGTGCCAGTAGCCCTCGACAGTTGAACACTGAAGCTTTCTTT